Listed below are T cell receptor beta chains from one sample, sequenced in a study of T cell responses to AZD1222 COVID-19 vaccine. Profiled with immunoSEQ multiplex PCR; TCRdb holds only in-frame clones, not every one. The top ten clones hold roughly 4% of a sample with about 130,000 clones, less than 90% of them seen once. This specimen was peripheral blood, taken on day 0 of AZD1222 vaccination. The receptor set was obtained from an adult in good health. Both conserved end residues are part of each CDR3. Fields, in order: CDR3 protein, CDR3 DNA, V gene, clone size, D gene, J gene. D genes are given only for firm matches. Clone size is shown for a subset of rows, as once, few, many or a class of expanded clone.

CDR3 protein: CASSQTGGSYEQYF; CDR3 DNA: TGTGCCAGCAGCCAGACCGGGGGGTCCTACGAGCAGTACTTC; V gene: TRBV11-3; clone size: .; D gene: TRBD2; J gene: TRBJ2-7
CDR3 protein: CASSLVAGGAVYNEQFF; CDR3 DNA: TGTGCCAGCAGCTTAGTAGCGGGGGGGGCCGTGTACAATGAGCAGTTCTTC; V gene: TRBV7-2; clone size: .; D gene: TRBD2; J gene: TRBJ2-1
CDR3 protein: CASSGRGGVTQYF; CDR3 DNA: TGTGCCAGCAGTGGGCGGGGGGGAGTTACGCAGTATTTT; V gene: TRBV2; clone size: .; D gene: TRBD2; J gene: TRBJ2-3
CDR3 protein: CASSIDRDGYTF; CDR3 DNA: TGTGCCAGCTCAATAGACAGGGATGGCTACACCTTC; V gene: TRBV18; clone size: once; D gene: TRBD1; J gene: TRBJ1-2
CDR3 protein: CASTLGLAKDTQYF; CDR3 DNA: TGTGCCAGCACGCTGGGACTAGCTAAGGATACGCAGTATTTT; V gene: TRBV3-1/TRBV3-2; clone size: .; D gene: TRBD2; J gene: TRBJ2-3
CDR3 protein: CASAPGDIGGQPQHF; CDR3 DNA: TGTGCCAGCGCACCGGGAGACATCGGAGGTCAGCCCCAGCATTTT; V gene: TRBV28; clone size: .; D gene: .; J gene: TRBJ1-5
CDR3 protein: CASSLRVQYF; CDR3 DNA: TGTGCCAGCAGCCTTCGGGTGCAGTACTTC; V gene: TRBV11-3; clone size: .; D gene: .; J gene: TRBJ2-7
CDR3 protein: CASSLAPAGVPGNTGELFF; CDR3 DNA: TGTGCCAGCAGCTTAGCTCCCGCGGGGGTCCCAGGGAACACCGGGGAGCTGTTTTTT; V gene: TRBV7-6; clone size: once; D gene: TRBD2; J gene: TRBJ2-2
CDR3 protein: CASRQIMNTEAFF; CDR3 DNA: TGTGCCAGCAGGCAGATCATGAACACTGAAGCTTTCTTT; V gene: TRBV14; clone size: .; D gene: .; J gene: TRBJ1-1
CDR3 protein: CASSPGSGSTEAFF; CDR3 DNA: TGTGCCAGCAGTCCTGGTTCTGGGAGCACTGAAGCTTTCTTT; V gene: TRBV27; clone size: .; D gene: .; J gene: TRBJ1-1
CDR3 protein: CASSLGRGRWTEAFF; CDR3 DNA: TGTGCCAGCAGCTTAGGAAGGGGGCGTTGGACTGAAGCTTTCTTT; V gene: TRBV13; clone size: .; D gene: TRBD1; J gene: TRBJ1-1
CDR3 protein: CASSQDKTGGLYGYTF; CDR3 DNA: TGTGCCAGCAGCCAAGATAAGACAGGAGGCCTCTATGGCTACACCTTC; V gene: TRBV3-1/TRBV3-2; clone size: .; D gene: .; J gene: TRBJ1-2
CDR3 protein: CASTRGMGQFF; CDR3 DNA: TGTGCCAGCACCCGCGGAATGGGGCAGTTCTTC; V gene: TRBV7-9; clone size: .; D gene: .; J gene: TRBJ2-1
CDR3 protein: CASSPQGRVDEQFF; CDR3 DNA: TGTGCCAGCAGTCCCCAGGGCAGGGTCGATGAGCAGTTCTTC; V gene: TRBV27; clone size: .; D gene: .; J gene: TRBJ2-1
CDR3 protein: CASSTGPGALRGQYF; CDR3 DNA: TGTGCCAGCAGTACAGGACCGGGGGCCCTGCGGGGGCAGTACTTC; V gene: TRBV6-2/TRBV6-3; clone size: .; D gene: .; J gene: TRBJ2-7
CDR3 protein: CASSQEVAGAPTDTQYF; CDR3 DNA: TGTGCCAGCAGCCAAGAGGTAGCGGGGGCCCCCACGGATACGCAGTATTTT; V gene: TRBV4-2; clone size: .; D gene: TRBD2; J gene: TRBJ2-3
CDR3 protein: CSAGQRPQHF; CDR3 DNA: TGCAGTGCTGGACAGCGGCCCCAGCATTTT; V gene: TRBV20-1; clone size: .; D gene: .; J gene: TRBJ1-5
CDR3 protein: CASSQDQGTGANVLTF; CDR3 DNA: TGTGCCAGCAGCCAAGATCAAGGAACTGGGGCCAACGTCCTGACTTTC; V gene: TRBV3-1/TRBV3-2; clone size: .; D gene: .; J gene: TRBJ2-6
CDR3 protein: CASSIDRRNGYTF; CDR3 DNA: TGTGCCAGTAGTATAGACAGGAGAAATGGCTACACCTTC; V gene: TRBV19; clone size: few; D gene: .; J gene: TRBJ1-2
CDR3 protein: CASSYGQGVYEQYF; CDR3 DNA: TGCGCCAGCAGCTACGGACAGGGGGTATACGAGCAGTACTTC; V gene: TRBV5-1; clone size: .; D gene: TRBD1; J gene: TRBJ2-7
CDR3 protein: CAIRGQGAGNEQFF; CDR3 DNA: TGTGCCATCAGGGGACAGGGGGCGGGGAATGAGCAGTTCTTC; V gene: TRBV10-3; clone size: .; D gene: TRBD1; J gene: TRBJ2-1
CDR3 protein: CATSDLRDVTYEQYF; CDR3 DNA: TGTGCCACCAGTGATTTGAGGGACGTGACCTACGAGCAGTACTTC; V gene: TRBV24-1; clone size: .; D gene: .; J gene: TRBJ2-7
CDR3 protein: CASSLSGTGGAPGYGYTF; CDR3 DNA: TGTGCCAGCAGTCTCTCCGGGACAGGGGGCGCCCCAGGCTATGGCTACACCTTC; V gene: TRBV28; clone size: .; D gene: TRBD1; J gene: TRBJ1-2
CDR3 protein: CASSLGGTGGYEQYF; CDR3 DNA: TGTGCCAGCAGCTTAGGGGGGACAGGGGGCTACGAGCAGTACTTC; V gene: TRBV7-8; clone size: .; D gene: TRBD1; J gene: TRBJ2-7
CDR3 protein: CASSHQGQGATQYF; CDR3 DNA: TGTGCCAGCAGCCACCAAGGACAGGGGGCAACGCAGTATTTT; V gene: TRBV3-1/TRBV3-2; clone size: .; D gene: TRBD1; J gene: TRBJ2-3
CDR3 protein: CASLAYSNQPQHF; CDR3 DNA: TGTGCCAGCCTGGCGTATAGCAATCAGCCCCAGCATTTT; V gene: TRBV6-5; clone size: .; D gene: .; J gene: TRBJ1-5
CDR3 protein: CASSLSGGQFQETQYF; CDR3 DNA: TGTGCCAGCAGCTTATCGGGGGGACAGTTCCAAGAGACCCAGTACTTC; V gene: TRBV7-3; clone size: few; D gene: .; J gene: TRBJ2-5
CDR3 protein: CASSLGQRNYGYTF; CDR3 DNA: TGTGCCAGCAGCTTAGGGCAGAGAAACTATGGCTACACCTTC; V gene: TRBV7-9; clone size: once; D gene: .; J gene: TRBJ1-2
CDR3 protein: CASSRGQGGSPLHF; CDR3 DNA: TGTGCCAGCAGTAGGGGACAGGGAGGCTCACCCCTCCACTTT; V gene: TRBV27; clone size: .; D gene: TRBD1; J gene: TRBJ1-6
CDR3 protein: CASTPQALSQGRGYTF; CDR3 DNA: TGTGCCAGTACCCCGCAAGCCCTTTCACAGGGACGGGGCTACACCTTC; V gene: TRBV19; clone size: .; D gene: .; J gene: TRBJ1-2
CDR3 protein: CASSLLDGSNEKLFF; CDR3 DNA: TGTGCCAGCAGCTTATTGGACGGAAGTAATGAAAAACTGTTTTTT; V gene: TRBV7-9; clone size: .; D gene: .; J gene: TRBJ1-4
CDR3 protein: CASSYDSLWGQPQHF; CDR3 DNA: TGTGCCAGCAGTTACGACAGCCTATGGGGGCAGCCCCAGCATTTT; V gene: TRBV6-6; clone size: .; D gene: .; J gene: TRBJ1-5
CDR3 protein: CASSLTGYNEQFF; CDR3 DNA: TGTGCCAGCTCACTAACAGGTTACAATGAGCAGTTCTTC; V gene: TRBV18; clone size: .; D gene: .; J gene: TRBJ2-1
CDR3 protein: CASSIGGTSGGTHTQYF; CDR3 DNA: TGTGCCAGTAGTATCGGTGGGACTAGCGGGGGCACGCATACGCAGTATTTT; V gene: TRBV19; clone size: .; D gene: TRBD2; J gene: TRBJ2-3
CDR3 protein: CASSENEGTGGYTF; CDR3 DNA: TGTGCCAGCAGTGAAAACGAGGGTACGGGAGGCTACACCTTC; V gene: TRBV6-1; clone size: .; D gene: .; J gene: TRBJ1-2
CDR3 protein: CASSYGTGGFGYTF; CDR3 DNA: TGTGCCAGCAGTTACGGGACAGGGGGCTTTGGCTACACCTTC; V gene: TRBV6-2/TRBV6-3; clone size: .; D gene: TRBD1; J gene: TRBJ1-2
CDR3 protein: CASSQVLTGMRNEQYF; CDR3 DNA: TGCGCCAGCAGCCAAGTTCTAACGGGGATGCGCAACGAGCAGTACTTC; V gene: TRBV4-1; clone size: .; D gene: .; J gene: TRBJ2-7
CDR3 protein: CASSPTASGSTDTQYF; CDR3 DNA: TGTGCCAGCTCACCAACGGCTAGCGGTAGCACAGATACGCAGTATTTT; V gene: TRBV18; clone size: .; D gene: TRBD2; J gene: TRBJ2-3
CDR3 protein: CASSHIGGQGTRGYTF; CDR3 DNA: TGCGCCAGCAGCCATATTGGGGGGCAGGGGACTAGAGGCTACACCTTC; V gene: TRBV4-1; clone size: once; D gene: .; J gene: TRBJ1-2
CDR3 protein: CASSRTTESPLHF; CDR3 DNA: TGTGCCAGCAGCCGAACGACAGAATCACCCCTCCACTTT; V gene: TRBV7-9; clone size: .; D gene: .; J gene: TRBJ1-6
CDR3 protein: CASSLGQRGRLEQYF; CDR3 DNA: TGCGCCAGCAGCTTGGGGCAGCGGGGGCGTCTGGAGCAGTACTTC; V gene: TRBV5-1; clone size: .; D gene: TRBD2; J gene: TRBJ2-7
CDR3 protein: CATSRDRNTGSPLHF; CDR3 DNA: TGTGCCACCAGCAGAGACCGAAACACAGGGTCTCCCCTCCACTTT; V gene: TRBV15; clone size: once; D gene: .; J gene: TRBJ1-6
CDR3 protein: CAWGEADQPQHF; CDR3 DNA: TGTGCCTGGGGCGAGGCAGATCAGCCCCAGCATTTT; V gene: TRBV30; clone size: once; D gene: .; J gene: TRBJ1-5
CDR3 protein: CASRGFITDTQYF; CDR3 DNA: TGTGCCAGCCGGGGGTTCATCACAGATACGCAGTATTTT; V gene: TRBV6-5; clone size: .; D gene: .; J gene: TRBJ2-3
CDR3 protein: CASSYSGGNNEQFF; CDR3 DNA: TGTGCCAGCAGTTACTCAGGGGGAAACAATGAGCAGTTCTTC; V gene: TRBV6-6; clone size: once; D gene: .; J gene: TRBJ2-1
CDR3 protein: CASSLEGGSNQPQHF; CDR3 DNA: TGCGCCAGCAGCTTGGAGGGGGGTAGCAATCAGCCCCAGCATTTT; V gene: TRBV5-1; clone size: .; D gene: .; J gene: TRBJ1-5
CDR3 protein: CASSQDSAYEQYF; CDR3 DNA: TGTGCCAGCAGCCAGGACAGTGCCTACGAGCAGTACTTC; V gene: TRBV7-8; clone size: .; D gene: .; J gene: TRBJ2-7